This TCR beta chain was documented in a study of shared clonotypes between healthy human individuals. General observations from the study: Lower generation probabilities were found for non-shared clonotypes than for those shared by all four donors.

To note about this clone: Its specificity is not known.

Profiled with immunoSEQ multiplex PCR; TCRdb holds only in-frame clones, not every one. The table lists just over 2,000,000 clones, approximately 94% of them singletons. CDR1 is SGHRS and CDR2 is YFSETQ in the germline V gene. Trimming cost V 0 bases and J 1 base, with 10 bases left between them. This CDR3 spans 16 amino acids. The naive CD8 subset, CD45RO-negative cells positively selected for CCR7, excluded terminally differentiated effector memory CD45RA+ cells. Sequencing used naive CD8+ T cells sorted from blood. This rearrangement joins TRBV5-1 to TRBJ2-2; a weak D match, TRBD2 (5 bases). This TCR was recovered from a man aged 18 to 29 in good health. CDR3 residues: CASSLERGLNTGELFF. The CDR3 nucleotides read TGCGCCAGCAGCTTGGAACGGGGATTGAACACCGGGGAGCTGTTTTTT.